Given below is one T cell receptor beta chain in context. V shed 6 bases and J shed 5 bases, with 20 bases lying between them. CDR1 and CDR2 from the germline V gene are MNHEY and SMNVEV (reference sequence). The CDR3 length is 15 residues. This sample is part of a study of control samples from healthy donors and cancer patients. Clones were read by immunoSEQ multiplex PCR, and TCRdb kept only the in-frame ones, dropping some. The sample holds fewer than 200,000 clones, around nine tenths seen once. The chain combines TRBV27 with TRBJ2-7, with D unresolved. The specimen sequenced was blood. This clonotype was sampled from a man under 40 in good health. The CDR3 reads CASRASGSHLNEQYF. The CDR3 DNA is TGTGCCAGCAGGGCTTCCGGGTCACACCTCAACGAGCAGTACTTC.